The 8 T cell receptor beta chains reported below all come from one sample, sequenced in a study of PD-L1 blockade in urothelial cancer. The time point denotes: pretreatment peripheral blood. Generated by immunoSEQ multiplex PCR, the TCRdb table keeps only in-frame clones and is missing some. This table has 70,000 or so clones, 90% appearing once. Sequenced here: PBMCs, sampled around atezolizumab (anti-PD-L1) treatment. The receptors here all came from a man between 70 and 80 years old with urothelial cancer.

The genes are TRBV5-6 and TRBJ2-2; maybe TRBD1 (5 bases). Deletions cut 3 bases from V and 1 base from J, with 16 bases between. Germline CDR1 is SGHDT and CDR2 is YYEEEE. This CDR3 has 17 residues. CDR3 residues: CASSSLRGSRNTGELFF. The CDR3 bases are TGTGCCAGCAGCTCGTTAAGGGGCAGTCGGAACACCGGGGAGCTGTTTTTT.

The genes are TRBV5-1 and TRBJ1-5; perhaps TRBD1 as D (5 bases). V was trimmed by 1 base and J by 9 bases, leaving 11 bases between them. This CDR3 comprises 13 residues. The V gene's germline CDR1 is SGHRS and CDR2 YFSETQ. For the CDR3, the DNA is TGCGCCAGCAGCTTGTTAGGGGATCCGCCCCAGCATTTT. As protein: CASSLLGDPPQHF. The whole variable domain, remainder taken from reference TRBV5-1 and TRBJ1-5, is KAGVTQTPRYLIKTRGQQVTLSCSPISGHRSVSWYQQTPGQGLQFLFEYFSETQRNKGNFPGRFSGRQFSNSRSEMNVSTLELGDSALYLCASSLLGDPPQHFGDGTRLSIL.

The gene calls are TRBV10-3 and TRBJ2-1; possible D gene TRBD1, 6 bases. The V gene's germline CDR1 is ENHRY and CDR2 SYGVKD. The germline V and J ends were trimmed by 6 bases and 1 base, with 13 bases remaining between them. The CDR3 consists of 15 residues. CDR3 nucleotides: TGTGCCATCAGGACTGACAGGACATCCTACAATGAGCAGTTCTTC. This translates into CAIRTDRTSYNEQFF.

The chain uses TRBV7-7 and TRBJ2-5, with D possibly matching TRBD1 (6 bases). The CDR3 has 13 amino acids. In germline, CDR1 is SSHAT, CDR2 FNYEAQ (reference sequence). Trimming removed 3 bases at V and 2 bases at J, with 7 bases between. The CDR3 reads CASSLDRQETQYF. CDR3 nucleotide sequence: TGTGCCAGCAGCTTGGACAGACAAGAGACCCAGTACTTC.

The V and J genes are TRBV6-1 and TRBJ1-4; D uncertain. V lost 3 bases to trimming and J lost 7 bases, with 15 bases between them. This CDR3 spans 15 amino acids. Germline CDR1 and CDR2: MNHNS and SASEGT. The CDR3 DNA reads TGTGCCAGCAGTGATAGCCCCCGGGGTGGTGAAAAACTGTTTTTT. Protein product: CASSDSPRGGEKLFF.

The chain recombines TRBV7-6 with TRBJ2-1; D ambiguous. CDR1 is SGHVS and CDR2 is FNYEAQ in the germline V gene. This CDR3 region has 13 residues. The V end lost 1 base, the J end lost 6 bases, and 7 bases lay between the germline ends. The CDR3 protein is CASSLVGFNEQFF. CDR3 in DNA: TGTGCCAGCAGCTTAGTTGGCTTCAATGAGCAGTTCTTC.

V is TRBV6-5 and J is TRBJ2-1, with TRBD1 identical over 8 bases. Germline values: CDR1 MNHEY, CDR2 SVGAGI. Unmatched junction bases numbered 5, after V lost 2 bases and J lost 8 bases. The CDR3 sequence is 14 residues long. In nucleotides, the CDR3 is TGTGCCAGCAGTTACGCAGGGGGCGGCTATGAGCAGTTCTTC. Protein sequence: CASSYAGGGYEQFF.

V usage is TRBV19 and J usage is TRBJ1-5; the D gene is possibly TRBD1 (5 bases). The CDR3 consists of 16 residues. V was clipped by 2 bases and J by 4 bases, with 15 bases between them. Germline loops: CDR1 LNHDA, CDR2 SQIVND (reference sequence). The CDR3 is CASSIPSTAGNQPQHF. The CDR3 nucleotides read TGTGCCAGTAGTATACCGTCGACAGCGGGGAATCAGCCCCAGCATTTT.